The 19 T cell receptor beta chains below were found in one sample sequenced in a study of CD8 T cells in Susac syndrome. After extraction with the RNeasy kit, 0.5 to 1 ug of the RNA was reverse transcribed using random hexamers. TCRdb itself ran the immunoSEQ multiplex PCR reads through MiXCR, one entry per CDR3 protein. The repertoire holds 150,000 to 200,000 distinct CDR3 sequences, with approximately 93% as singletons. Material for sequencing was CD4+ T cells from PBMCs. These receptors were obtained from a human donor in good health.

The V call is TRBV7-3, the J call TRBJ2-7; D may be TRBD1 (5 bases). Trimming took off 5 bases at V and 1 base at J, with 9 bases between the two ends. Germline V gene data show CDR1 as SGHTA and CDR2 as FQGTGA. CDR3 length equals 13 residues. As DNA, the CDR3 is TGTGCCAGCAGCCAGGGCCCATCCTACGAGCAGTACTTC. Translated: CASSQGPSYEQYF.

This chain links TRBV20-1 with TRBJ2-3; D uncertain. The V gene's germline CDR1 is DFQATT and CDR2 SNEGSKA (reference sequence). The V end was cut by 6 bases, the J end by 1 base, with 8 bases between. The CDR3 is made up of 12 amino acids. For the CDR3, the DNA is TGCAGTGCCATTGGAGGCACAGATACGCAGTATTTT. It is translated as CSAIGGTDTQYF.

The V call is TRBV28, the J call TRBJ2-6, with D possibly TRBD1 on 5 matching bases. CDR3 length equals 19 residues. Germline lookup yields CDR1 MDHEN and CDR2 SYDVKM. The V and J ends lost 5 bases and 0 bases respectively, with 20 bases between them. CDR3 sequence: CASSPLQATSDSGANVLTF. CDR3 in DNA: TGTGCCAGCAGTCCCCTACAGGCAACCTCGGACTCTGGGGCCAACGTCCTGACTTTC.

The rearrangement links TRBV25-1 to TRBJ1-1; D might be TRBD1 (5 bases). The CDR3 is made up of 15 amino acids. Per the germline V gene, CDR1 is MGHDK and CDR2 is SYGVNS. The V gene lost 0 bases and the J gene lost 4 bases, with 12 bases spanning the gap. The CDR3 protein is CASSEYQGSGTEAFF. CDR3 DNA: TGTGCCAGCAGTGAATACCAGGGTTCGGGCACTGAAGCTTTCTTT.

This clonotype was seen just once. V usage is TRBV6-5 and J usage is TRBJ1-2; 7 bases are shared with TRBD1. Germline CDR1 reads MNHEY; CDR2 reads SVGAGI. The CDR3 spans 14 residues. The ends lost 6 bases at V and 0 bases at J; junction bases unmatched: 4. The CDR3: CASRTGTANYGYTF. The CDR3 region has the DNA TGTGCCAGCAGGACAGGGACGGCTAACTATGGCTACACCTTC.

The chain carries TRBV7-2 and TRBJ2-7; TRBD2 aligns across 8 bases. The CDR3 is 13 residues long. Germline CDR1 and CDR2: SGHTA and FQGNSA. J gave up 6 bases and V 5 bases, and 6 bases lay outside the gene matches. The DNA of the CDR3 is TGTGCCAGCAGCCGGGGGGGATGGGGCGAGCAGTACGTC. This sequence encodes CASSRGGWGEQYV.

The V call is TRBV24-1, the J call TRBJ1-2; TRBD1 agrees at 9 bases. The CDR3 has 16 amino acids. V lost 3 bases to trimming and J lost 8 bases; unmatched junction nucleotides: 12. Germline CDR1 and CDR2: KGHDR and SFDVKD. CDR3 sequence reads: CATSDTASGTGKGYTF. The CDR3 nucleotides read TGTGCCACCAGTGATACCGCCTCCGGGACAGGGAAGGGCTACACCTTC.

This clonotype occurred once. J is TRBJ2-1 and V is TRBV29-1, with TRBD2 identical over 14 bases. Germline assignment: CDR1 SQVTM and CDR2 ANQGSEA. V shed 7 bases, J shed 7 bases, and the junction held 6 bases outside the gene matches. The CDR3 sequence is 14 residues long. CDR3 region: CSASTSGGANEQFF. The CDR3 DNA sequence: TGCAGCGCCTCGACTAGCGGGGGGGCAAATGAGCAGTTCTTC.

The chain employs TRBV6-1 and TRBJ2-4; D is possibly TRBD1 (6 bases). CDR3 length: 12 residues. Trimming pared 7 bases from V and 9 bases from J, leaving 13 bases between. CDR1 and CDR2 from the germline V gene are MNHNS and SASEGT. DNA for the CDR3: TGTGCCAGCACATCTCAGGGGAGCATTCAGTACTTC. Translation: CASTSQGSIQYF.

The rearrangement uses TRBV30 and TRBJ1-6; no reliable D call. In germline, CDR1 is GTSNPN, CDR2 SVGIG (reference sequence). V was clipped by 1 base and J by 10 bases, with 11 bases between them. The CDR3 has 13 amino acids. CDR3: CAWSEALGSPLHF. CDR3 sequence (DNA): TGTGCCTGGAGTGAGGCATTAGGATCACCCCTCCACTTT.

This clonotype was observed a single time. V gene TRBV5-1 combines with J gene TRBJ2-5; no reliable D call. V lost 0 bases, J lost 1 base, and 10 bases lay in between. Germline lookup yields CDR1 SGHRS and CDR2 YFSETQ. The CDR3 contains 15 residues. CDR3 bases: TGCGCCAGCAGCTTGGCCGTAGGGATCCAAGAGACCCAGTACTTC. It codes for CASSLAVGIQETQYF.

The sample holds a few counts of this clonotype. This sequence joins TRBV6-2 or TRBV6-3 and TRBJ2-7; TRBD1 is a possible D gene (5 bases). Germline CDR1 reads MNHEY; CDR2 reads SVGEGT. CDR3 length: 14 residues. V gave up 0 bases and J gave up 5 bases, with 11 bases separating them. CDR3 region: CASSYSARAHEQYV. The CDR3 nucleotides are TGTGCCAGCAGTTACTCGGCCAGGGCCCACGAGCAGTACGTC.

The rearrangement uses TRBV19 and TRBJ1-5, with D possibly matching TRBD1 (5 bases). V lost 5 bases to trimming and J lost 0 bases, with 20 bases between them. This CDR3 is 18 amino acids long. CDR1 is LNHDA and CDR2 is SQIVND in the germline V gene (reference sequence). The CDR3 sequence is CASSALRDRSYSNQPQHF. The CDR3 region has the DNA TGTGCCAGTAGTGCTCTCCGGGACCGGAGCTATAGCAATCAGCCCCAGCATTTT.

The V call is TRBV11-2, the J call TRBJ1-4; perhaps TRBD1 as D (6 bases). The CDR3 contains 16 residues. Trimming took 1 base from V and 8 from J, leaving 17 bases between them. Looked up from germline, CDR1 is SGHAT and CDR2 is FQNNGV. The CDR3 sequence is CASSLGGGGLLEKLFF. CDR3 sequence (DNA): TGTGCCAGCAGCTTAGGAGGGGGTGGGCTGTTAGAAAAACTGTTTTTT.

The chain joins TRBV2 to TRBJ2-7; D unclear. CDR1 and CDR2 (germline): SNHLY, FYNNEI. Trimming shortened V by 6 bases and J by 2 bases, and 8 bases separated the two germline ends. The CDR3 runs to 12 residues. CDR3 nucleotide sequence: TGTGCCAGCAGCCAGTGGACCTACGAGCAGTACGTC. It is translated as CASSQWTYEQYV.

The chain recombines TRBV7-9 with TRBJ2-5; D remains ambiguous. The germline V and J ends were trimmed by 3 bases and 5 bases, with 16 bases remaining between them. This CDR3 comprises 15 residues. Looked up from germline, CDR1 is SEHNR and CDR2 is FQNEAQ (reference sequence). DNA of the CDR3: TGTGCCAGCAGCTTTACGGACGGCCCCGGGGAGACCCAGTACTTC. It specifies CASSFTDGPGETQYF.

The V and J genes are TRBV5-1 and TRBJ1-2; D not resolved. The V gene lost 0 bases and the J gene lost 2 bases, with 11 bases spanning the gap. Germline V CDR1 and CDR2: SGHRS, YFSETQ. The CDR3 contains 15 residues. The CDR3 is CASSLESSSNYGYTF. As DNA, the CDR3 is TGCGCCAGCAGCTTGGAGTCCAGCTCCAACTATGGCTACACCTTC.

This chain uses TRBV7-2 with TRBJ2-7; 8 bases align to TRBD1. Looked up from germline, CDR1 is SGHTA and CDR2 is FQGNSA. CDR3 length: 13 amino acids. With V trimmed by 4 bases and J by 6 bases, 5 bases remained unmatched. The CDR3, as DNA: TGTGCCAGCAGCTCAAGACAGGGGACCGAGCAGTACTTC. The encoded protein is CASSSRQGTEQYF.

V is TRBV20-1 and J is TRBJ1-1, with D unclear. The CDR3 runs 12 residues. The germline CDR1 and CDR2 sequences are DFQATT and SNEGSKA (reference sequence). V shed 3 bases and J shed 1 base, with 6 bases lying between them. The CDR3 DNA reads as TGCAGTGCTAGCGTGGGGAACACTGAAGCTTTCTTT. It yields the protein CSASVGNTEAFF.